These T cell receptor beta chains were read from a single sample in a study of cytomegalovirus exposure and HLA in healthy donors. Assay used: immunoSEQ multiplex PCR; TCRdb lists only in-frame clones, some missing. The table has about 150,000 clones, around four fifths seen once. The specimen sequenced was PBMCs. Receptors were obtained from a male donor in good health and CMV-seronegative. Each CDR3 is given with its conserved first and last residue. The D gene is left open where the match is weak. Only some rows state a clone size, as once, few, many or a class for expanded clones.

J	D	V	size	CDR3	DNA
TRBJ2-2	NA	TRBV6-5	NA	CASSTGRADGELFF	TGTGCCAGCAGCACAGGACGGGCGGACGGGGAGCTGTTTTTT
TRBJ1-1	TRBD1	TRBV25-1	NA	CASSEQETGVTEAFF	TGTGCCAGCAGTGAACAAGAGACAGGGGTAACTGAAGCTTTCTTT
TRBJ1-1	NA	TRBV7-9	NA	CASPAAGGTEAFF	TGTGCCAGCCCCGCGGCGGGGGGCACTGAAGCTTTCTTT
TRBJ2-1	TRBD2	TRBV4-3	NA	CASSLITGGLAVNNEQFF	TGCGCCAGCAGCCTAATAACAGGGGGACTAGCGGTTAACAATGAGCAGTTCTTC
TRBJ1-5	TRBD1	TRBV4-1	NA	CASSRGQGAGQPQHF	TGCGCCAGCAGCCGCGGACAGGGGGCAGGACAGCCCCAGCATTTT
TRBJ1-1	NA	TRBV4-3	NA	CASSQESGASTNTEAFF	TGCGCCAGCAGCCAAGAATCTGGGGCAAGCACGAACACTGAAGCTTTCTTT
TRBJ2-2	NA	TRBV5-1	NA	CASSLTSGELFF	TGCGCCAGCAGCTTGACATCCGGGGAGCTGTTTTTT
TRBJ2-1	TRBD2	TRBV5-4	NA	CASSSGTSGVYNEQFF	TGTGCCAGCAGCTCAGGGACTAGCGGAGTATACAATGAGCAGTTCTTC
TRBJ1-2	NA	TRBV19	NA	CASSPSRAPNYGYTF	TGTGCCAGTAGTCCCTCGCGGGCGCCTAACTATGGCTACACCTTC
TRBJ1-2	NA	TRBV6-1	NA	CASSEAQQGLYTF	TGTGCCAGCAGTGAAGCGCAACAGGGCCTCTACACCTTC
TRBJ1-5	NA	TRBV5-6	NA	CASSLVGGNQPQHF	TGTGCCAGCAGCCTAGTAGGGGGCAATCAGCCCCAGCATTTT
TRBJ2-1	TRBD1	TRBV27	NA	CASSLSLGQAPEQFF	TGTGCCAGCAGTTTATCCCTGGGACAGGCCCCAGAGCAGTTCTTC
TRBJ2-3	TRBD2	TRBV12-5	NA	CASEAGGGTDTQYF	TGTGCTAGTGAAGCGGGAGGGGGCACAGATACGCAGTATTTT
TRBJ1-1	TRBD1	TRBV11-1	NA	CASSVGQGWNTEAFF	TGTGCCAGCAGCGTAGGACAGGGGTGGAACACTGAAGCTTTCTTT
TRBJ1-5	NA	TRBV28	NA	CASSLSGGGNQPQHF	TGTGCCAGCAGTTTAAGCGGGGGGGGAAATCAGCCCCAGCATTTT
TRBJ2-7	TRBD1	TRBV19	NA	CASSYRDSSYEQYF	TGTGCCAGTAGCTACCGGGACAGTTCCTACGAGCAGTACTTC
TRBJ1-1	NA	TRBV19	NA	CASKDSPVMNTEAFF	TGTGCCAGTAAAGACAGCCCGGTCATGAACACTGAAGCTTTCTTT
TRBJ2-5	TRBD1	TRBV9	NA	CASSGQGRRQETQYF	TGTGCCAGCAGCGGACAGGGCCGGAGGCAAGAGACCCAGTACTTC
TRBJ1-1	NA	TRBV28	NA	CASYDRLNTEAFF	TGTGCCAGCTATGACAGGCTGAACACTGAAGCTTTCTTT
TRBJ1-2	NA	TRBV7-3	NA	CASSPDQNGVNYGYTF	TGTGCCAGCAGCCCCGATCAAAACGGGGTGAACTATGGCTACACCTTC
TRBJ2-5	TRBD1	TRBV27	NA	CASSWDRGQETQYF	TGTGCCAGCAGTTGGGACAGGGGGCAAGAGACCCAGTACTTC
TRBJ2-7	NA	TRBV11-2	NA	CASSLGQGLAYEQYF	TGTGCCAGCAGCTTAGGGCAGGGCCTTGCCTACGAGCAGTACTTC
TRBJ2-7	NA	TRBV2	once	CAINPGEASYEQYF	TGTGCCATAAACCCGGGGGAGGCGTCCTACGAGCAGTACTTC
TRBJ2-1	TRBD2	TRBV7-9	NA	CASSLALADNEQFF	TGTGCCAGCAGCTTAGCACTAGCGGACAATGAGCAGTTCTTC
TRBJ1-1	NA	TRBV30	NA	CAWSPGTALEAFF	TGTGCCTGGAGCCCCGGGACTGCCCTTGAAGCTTTCTTT
TRBJ2-3	NA	TRBV9	NA	CASSLGTSTDTQYF	TGTGCCAGCAGCCTAGGGACTAGCACAGATACGCAGTATTTT
TRBJ1-2	NA	TRBV30	few	CAWSEPGGGGYGYTF	TGTGCCTGGAGTGAGCCCGGGGGCGGGGGCTATGGCTACACCTTC
TRBJ1-5	NA	TRBV6-1	NA	CASSDFWATNQPQHF	TGTGCCAGCAGTGATTTTTGGGCAACTAATCAGCCCCAGCATTTT
TRBJ2-1	NA	TRBV11-2	NA	CASSLSSGANEQFF	TGTGCCAGCAGCTTAAGTTCAGGGGCGAATGAGCAGTTCTTC
TRBJ2-3	TRBD1	TRBV5-4	NA	CASSLEGAGVSTDTQYF	TGTGCCAGCAGCTTGGAGGGGGCAGGGGTCAGCACAGATACGCAGTATTTT
TRBJ1-2	NA	TRBV2	few	CASTLDRPNYGYTF	TGTGCCAGCACCTTGGACAGACCAAACTATGGCTACACCTTC
TRBJ2-3	TRBD2	TRBV18	NA	CASSPPSGRMDTQYF	TGTGCCAGCTCACCACCTAGCGGGAGGATGGATACGCAGTATTTT
TRBJ1-1	NA	TRBV2	once	CASREGREAFF	TGTGCCAGCAGGGAGGGACGGGAAGCTTTCTTT
TRBJ2-7	TRBD1	TRBV2	NA	CASSEALRGLDYEQYF	TGTGCCAGCAGTGAAGCTCTCAGGGGGCTCGACTACGAGCAGTACTTC
TRBJ2-1	TRBD2	TRBV25-1	NA	CASRGLAGGWNEQFF	TGTGCCAGCAGGGGACTAGCGGGGGGGTGGAATGAGCAGTTCTTC
TRBJ2-2	TRBD2	TRBV27	NA	CASSLRGLAGNTGELFF	TGTGCCAGCAGTTTAAGAGGGCTAGCGGGAAACACCGGGGAGCTGTTTTTT
TRBJ2-7	TRBD1	TRBV30	NA	CAWSLTGAGEQYF	TGTGCCTGGAGCTTGACAGGGGCAGGGGAGCAGTACTTC
TRBJ2-1	TRBD2	TRBV25-1	NA	CANKAGVSRAYNEQFF	TGTGCCAACAAAGCGGGAGTCTCCCGAGCGTACAATGAGCAGTTCTTC
TRBJ1-1	TRBD1	TRBV5-6	NA	CASSLLGTGLNTEAFF	TGTGCCAGCAGCTTGCTCGGGACAGGGTTGAACACTGAAGCTTTCTTT
TRBJ1-3	NA	TRBV7-9	NA	CASSATSLSGNTIYF	TGTGCCAGCAGCGCTACGTCCCTATCTGGAAACACCATATATTTT
TRBJ2-7	NA	TRBV5-4	few	CASSYDTSHYEQYF	TGTGCCAGCAGCTACGACACATCTCACTACGAGCAGTACTTC
TRBJ1-4	NA	TRBV6-1	NA	CASSTGSSNEKLFF	TGTGCCAGCAGTACAGGATCAAGTAATGAAAAACTGTTTTTT
TRBJ1-1	NA	TRBV30	few	CAWTISVTEAFF	TGTGCCTGGACTATATCCGTCACTGAAGCTTTCTTT
TRBJ2-3	TRBD1	TRBV9	NA	CASSVDRVTDTQYF	TGTGCCAGCAGCGTCGACAGGGTGACAGATACGCAGTATTTT
TRBJ2-5	TRBD1	TRBV28	NA	CASRGGRTGNEETQYF	TGTGCCAGCAGAGGGGGAAGGACAGGTAATGAGGAGACCCAGTACTTC
TRBJ2-2	NA	TRBV9	NA	CASSVGAGKNTGELFF	TGTGCCAGCAGCGTAGGAGCAGGGAAAAACACCGGGGAGCTGTTTTTT
TRBJ1-2	TRBD1	TRBV5-1	NA	CASSPDRGDGYTF	TGCGCCAGCAGCCCGGACAGGGGCGATGGCTACACCTTC
TRBJ1-4	NA	TRBV10-1	NA	CASSEGGGNEKLFF	TGCGCCAGCAGTGAGGGGGGAGGTAATGAAAAACTGTTTTTT